The present entry profiles one T cell receptor (beta chain) with its context. No antigen is known for it. The sample is drawn from a study of T cells after yellow fever vaccination. V lost 7 bases to trimming and J lost 2 bases; unmatched junction nucleotides: 1. This CDR3 region has 14 residues. TCRdb reprocessed the 5' RACE reads with MiXCR, giving one entry per CDR3 protein. The sample consists of approximately 120,000 distinct CDR3 sequences, around 9.8% of them appearing once. Notes on the study in general: Bulk-population clonotypes that are abundant could appear as contaminants in FACS-sorted repertoires. Weaker overall was a secondary response that nonetheless peaked faster, on day 5 versus 15. At 96% for CD4 and almost 90% for CD8, most primary-vaccination clones showed up again after the booster. Clonotypes found in both CD4 and CD8 compartments made up a small share.

This chain links TRBV12-3 or TRBV12-4 with TRBJ2-1; 11 bases are shared with TRBD2. The receptor was isolated from a man between 18 and 35 years old who received the YFV17D yellow fever vaccine. The starting material was CD8+ T cells sorted from PBMCs, obtained on the day of the yellow fever booster vaccination. The CDR3 is CASNSGGAYNEQFF. Written as DNA, the CDR3 is TGTGCCAGCAATAGCGGGGGGGCCTACAATGAGCAGTTCTTC.